This T cell receptor beta chain appears in the sequencing data of a study of shared clonotypes between healthy human individuals. Study-level background: CD4 naive and CD4 memory each took three plates per donor, while CD8 naive took two and CD8 memory one.

Genomic DNA per cell subset filled all wells of several immunoSEQ plates. In the source study's methods: Filtering differed because ImmunoSEQ produced junction-only sequences that carried no quality scores. Libraries were prepared by immunoSEQ multiplex PCR; TCRdb keeps only in-frame clonotypes and omits some of them. That table gives V, J and clone size, and the DNA gave D and trimming. The data hold some 2.3 million clones, with more than 85% observed a single time. V lost 3 bases and J 3 bases, leaving 14 bases between the germline ends. The CDR3 has 16 residues. Germline loops: CDR1 PRHDT, CDR2 FYEKMQ (reference sequence). Notes on this clone: Antigen: not known.

Findings and caveats of the study: The naive CD4 repertoires of several donors were compared, and approximately 4.5% of clonotypes were shared.

V is TRBV13 and J is TRBJ2-2, with D maybe TRBD1 (5 bases). Sequencing was done on a sample of naive CD4+ T cells from PBMCs. Described subset: CD45RA+ positively selected. The sequence came from a young man in good health. Some clones in this sample may be carry-over from other donors' samples. CDR3 sequence: CASSLLQGRHTGELFF. The DNA for the CDR3 is TGTGCCAGCAGCTTGCTCCAGGGCCGGCACACCGGGGAGCTGTTTTTT. Full variable domain (outside the CDR3, taken from reference TRBV13 and TRBJ2-2): AAGVIQSPRHLIKEKRETATLKCYPIPRHDTVYWYQQGPGQDPQFLISFYEKMQSDKGSIPDRFSAQQFSDYHSELNMSSLELGDSALYFCASSLLQGRHTGELFFGEGSRLTVL.